One and the same sample provided the 22 T cell receptor beta chains below, sequenced in a study of identical twins. Each CDR3 protein is one row after TCRdb ran MiXCR on the 5' RACE reads. This table holds fewer than 250,000 distinct CDR3 sequences, approximately 7.3% found once. Another study also made use of these data, one on yellow fever vaccine responses in identical twins.

Material: CD8+ T cells sorted from blood. Every receptor here comes from a woman younger than 35 in good health.

The V and J genes are TRBV6-5 and TRBJ2-1, with 7 positions matching TRBD2. Germline V CDR1 and CDR2: MNHEY, SVGAGI. The V segment lost 6 bases and the J segment 11 bases; nucleotides outside the gene matches: 1. This CDR3 has 10 amino acids. The CDR3, as DNA: TGTGCCAGCAGAGGGACTAAGCAGTTCTTC. The encoded protein is CASRGTKQFF.

This clonotype was counted only a few times. The chain carries TRBV5-6 and TRBJ2-7; 9 positions agree with TRBD2. The germline V gene encodes CDR1 SGHDT and CDR2 YYEEEE. CDR3 length: 17 residues. V shed 1 base and J 3 bases; nucleotides not matched to a gene: 11. CDR3 loop: CASSLSPAGGFYYEQYV. CDR3 DNA sequence: TGTGCCAGCAGCTTGTCCCCAGCGGGGGGATTCTACTACGAGCAGTACGTC.

This clonotype was recorded many times. The V call is TRBV12-3 or TRBV12-4, the J call TRBJ1-1, with D tentatively TRBD1 (5 bases). This CDR3 is 13 amino acids long. The ends were cut back, 3 bases at V and 4 bases at J, with 9 bases in the middle. CDR3 protein: CASSFTGSTEAFF. CDR3 DNA sequence: TGTGCCAGCAGTTTTACAGGATCCACTGAAGCTTTCTTT.

V gene TRBV27 combines with J gene TRBJ2-6; 9 bases are shared with TRBD1. V shed 3 bases, J shed 0 bases, and the junction held 6 bases outside the gene matches. Germline loops: CDR1 MNHEY, CDR2 SMNVEV (reference sequence). This CDR3 contains 18 residues. DNA of the CDR3: TGTGCCAGCAGTTTTGGGACAGGGCGACTCTCTGGGGCCAACGTCCTGACTTTC. Translated, it gives CASSFGTGRLSGANVLTF.

A few counts support this clonotype. V gene TRBV7-3 combines with J gene TRBJ1-1; the D is unclear. Trimming left V 3 bases short and J 4 bases short, with 6 bases between. There are 12 residues in the CDR3. Germline V gives CDR1 SGHTA, CDR2 FQGTGA. CDR3 sequence reads: CASSFGPTEAFF. The CDR3 DNA follows: TGTGCCAGCAGCTTCGGTCCCACTGAAGCTTTCTTT.

This clonotype showed up just a few times. This chain joins TRBV20-1 and TRBJ2-7; TRBD2 aligns across 10 bases. This CDR3 is 13 amino acids long. The germline V gene encodes CDR1 DFQATT and CDR2 SNEGSKA (reference sequence). J was trimmed by 4 bases and V by 2 bases; bases with no gene match: 2. CDR3 nucleotide sequence: TGCAGTGCTAGACCTAGCGGGGGATACGAGCAGTACGTC. This codes for CSARPSGGYEQYV.

This clonotype was seen more than once but under ten times. V usage is TRBV28 and J usage is TRBJ2-7, with D possibly TRBD1 on 6 matching bases. CDR1 and CDR2 from the germline V gene are MDHEN and SYDVKM. The V end was cut by 5 bases, the J end by 0 bases, with 17 bases between. The CDR3 is 16 amino acids. In DNA, the CDR3 is TGTGCCAGCAGTCCACCGACCGGGACATCCTCCTACGAGCAGTACTTC. This encodes CASSPPTGTSSYEQYF.

The genes are TRBV27 and TRBJ2-7; a possible D gene is TRBD2 (6 bases). The CDR3 sequence is 14 residues long. V was pared by 4 bases and J by 4 bases, with 14 bases between. The germline V gene has CDR1 MNHEY and CDR2 SMNVEV (reference sequence). The CDR3 protein is CASSWASAGYEQYF. DNA for the CDR3: TGTGCCAGCAGTTGGGCTAGCGCAGGGTACGAGCAGTACTTC.

This clonotype was picked up many times. The gene calls are TRBV20-1 and TRBJ2-7; no definite D call. This CDR3 spans 13 amino acids. The germline gives CDR1 DFQATT, CDR2 SNEGSKA (reference sequence). Trimming removed 0 bases at V and 3 bases at J, with 9 bases between. The CDR3 region is CSARDVGSYEQYV. As DNA, the CDR3 is TGCAGTGCTAGAGATGTTGGCAGCTACGAGCAGTACGTC.

This clonotype was detected only a few times. The chain is built from TRBV27 and TRBJ2-1; D gene unclear. The germline gives CDR1 MNHEY, CDR2 SMNVEV (reference sequence). This CDR3 has 13 amino acids. V lost 0 bases and J 6 bases, leaving 6 bases between the germline ends. The CDR3 is CASSLSTLNEQFF. The DNA for the CDR3 is TGTGCCAGCAGTTTATCGACCCTCAATGAGCAGTTCTTC.

This clonotype was detected only a few times. The rearrangement links TRBV7-9 to TRBJ1-1; D uncertain. The V gene's germline CDR1 is SEHNR and CDR2 FQNEAQ (reference sequence). The CDR3 is 13 residues long. V lost 7 bases and J lost 2, with 11 bases in between. CDR3 sequence: CASTPGLNTEAFF. In DNA, the CDR3 is TGTGCCAGCACCCCTGGACTAAACACTGAAGCTTTCTTT.

CDR3 amino acids: CASSDPGIYGYTF. DNA for the CDR3: TGTGCCAGCAGTGATCCCGGGATCTATGGCTACACCTTC. The J gene is TRBJ1-2, the V gene TRBV2; D not certain. The germline CDR1 and CDR2 sequences are SNHLY and FYNNEI. The CDR3 runs 13 residues. V was trimmed by 3 bases and J by 4 bases, leaving 9 bases between them.

This clonotype was observed many times. This chain uses TRBV5-6 with TRBJ1-6, with D unresolved. This CDR3 spans 15 amino acids. Trimming removed 0 bases at V and 7 bases at J, with 11 bases between. In germline, CDR1 is SGHDT, CDR2 YYEEEE. The CDR3 reads CASSLGRYKNSPLHF. The CDR3 bases are TGTGCCAGCAGCTTGGGGCGCTATAAGAATTCACCCCTCCACTTT.

This clonotype was observed a handful of times. The V gene is TRBV7-8, the J gene TRBJ2-3, with D perhaps matching TRBD1 or TRBD2 (5 bases each). The CDR3 totals 16 residues. Trimming took 2 bases from V and 3 from J, leaving 15 bases between them. Germline CDR1 reads SGHVS; CDR2 reads FQNEAQ. The CDR3: CASSLKGIWGTDTQYF. CDR3 in DNA: TGTGCCAGCAGCTTAAAGGGCATTTGGGGGACAGATACGCAGTATTTT.

This clonotype appeared a few times. The V call is TRBV11-2, the J call TRBJ2-5; D remains unclear. CDR1 is SGHAT, CDR2 FQNNGV, per germline. V was cut by 0 bases and J by 0 bases, with 8 bases left in between. CDR3 size: 15 residues. The CDR3 DNA follows: TGTGCCAGCAGCTTAGATCGGCGAAACCAAGAGACCCAGTACTTC. Its translation is CASSLDRRNQETQYF.

This clonotype was counted only a few times. V and J are TRBV7-8 and TRBJ1-1; no firm D call. The CDR3 loop spans 18 amino acids. Trimming cost V 5 bases and J 6 bases, with 28 bases left between them. CDR1 is SGHVS, CDR2 FQNEAQ, per germline. The CDR3 coding sequence is TGTGCCAGCAGCCCTAGTGGTTCCCAGGCGTCGGAACAATCTGAAGCTTTCTTT. As protein: CASSPSGSQASEQSEAFF.

V is TRBV6-2 or TRBV6-3 and J is TRBJ2-1; either TRBD1 or TRBD2 may supply D (5 bases each). Germline loops: CDR1 MNHEY, CDR2 SVGEGT. V was trimmed by 6 bases and J by 7 bases, leaving 16 bases between them. The CDR3 is 14 amino acids. CDR3 amino acids: CASSQVEGWNEQFF. CDR3 in DNA: TGTGCCAGCAGCCAGGTTGAGGGGTGGAATGAGCAGTTCTTC.

This clonotype was picked up many times. This chain uses TRBV29-1 with TRBJ2-1; 7 positions agree with TRBD2. Germline trimming cut 7 bases from V and 3 bases from J; bases unmatched to any gene: 9. This CDR3 comprises 14 residues. Germline CDR1 and CDR2: SQVTM and ANQGSEA. This chain's CDR3 is CSGPSGTNYNEQFF. The CDR3 DNA is TGCAGCGGCCCTTCCGGGACTAACTACAATGAGCAGTTCTTC.

This clonotype was seen a handful of times. The chain is built from TRBV6-4 and TRBJ1-1; D unclear. Between the trimmed V and J ends, which lost 4 bases and 3 bases, there was a span of 12 bases. The CDR3 covers 14 residues. Germline loops: CDR1 MRHNA, CDR2 SNTAGT. For the CDR3, the DNA is TGTGCCAGCAGTGTAAAGGGTGAGGACACTGAAGCTTTCTTT. Translated: CASSVKGEDTEAFF.

J is TRBJ2-7 and V is TRBV29-1; TRBD1 aligns across 9 bases. The CDR3 consists of 15 residues. Germline V gene data show CDR1 as SQVTM and CDR2 as ANQGSEA. V was clipped by 1 base and J by 9 bases; unmatched bases: 13. The CDR3 sequence is CSVEVFGTGRGRQYF. CDR3 coding DNA: TGCAGCGTTGAAGTTTTCGGGACAGGGCGGGGTCGGCAGTACTTC.

This clonotype has more than one count but fewer than ten. The V and J genes are TRBV7-2 and TRBJ2-5; D is unresolved. The CDR3 runs 14 residues. Trimming pared 0 bases from V and 3 bases from J, leaving 8 bases between. The germline gives CDR1 SGHTA, CDR2 FQGNSA. CDR3 sequence: CASSLAARKETQYF. The DNA of the CDR3 is TGTGCCAGCAGCTTAGCGGCTAGGAAAGAGACCCAGTACTTC.

This clonotype was observed at least ten times. This chain joins TRBV4-1 and TRBJ1-5; TRBD1 matches 10 bases. Germline V gene sequence: CDR1 MGHRA, CDR2 YSYEKL. The CDR3 is 18 residues long. V gave up 3 bases and J gave up 0 bases; unmatched junction bases: 8. As DNA, the CDR3 is TGCGCCAGCAGCCACAGGGACAGGGGCTCGGGTAGCAATCAGCCCCAGCATTTT. This codes for CASSHRDRGSGSNQPQHF.